A selection of T cell receptor beta chains follows, all from one sample in a study of T cells in Graves' hyperthyroidism and ophthalmopathy. TCRdb fed the multiplex PCR reads into MiXCR, producing one record per CDR3 protein. This sample yields more than 600,000 distinct CDR3 sequences, of which 15% to 20% are seen a single time; approximately 8% belongs to the top ten. Sequenced sample: blood. Every receptor here comes from a man aged 18-30 years with Graves' hyperthyroidism. CDR3s leave out the opening cysteine and the closing phenylalanine or tryptophan. D genes are given only for firm matches. Size values are once, few and many counts, or a class for expanded clones, and some rows have none.

d_call clone_size v_call cdr3_aa
TRBD1 many TRBV20-1 SARDRWEQPQH
TRBD1 - TRBV12-3/TRBV12-4 ASTTGGGSGQPQH
- few TRBV9 ASSVVAEVNEQF
TRBD2 - TRBV4-1 ASTLAASTDTQY
- - TRBV5-1 ASSLVLAGTREQF
- many TRBV18 ASSPTRGLGTEAF
TRBD1 many TRBV20-1 SAPPPGGQGSDEQY
- - TRBV7-3 ASSLTPDLTRRTYNEQF
- many TRBV27 ASSPGPGKTY
- - TRBV28 ASSLPDEKLF
- once TRBV27 ASRSVSASYEQY
- many TRBV28 ASSPVGTAGDEQF
- - TRBV5-5 ASSLAPDSHQPQH
TRBD2 few TRBV2 ASRAGLAVETQY
- - TRBV5-1 ASREAGILETQY
TRBD1 - TRBV6-5 ASSYSGTGGVKLF
- - TRBV28 ASTSSPRGGGQF
TRBD2 many TRBV7-2 ASSYRISGTSGNYEQY
TRBD1 few TRBV27 ASSPAGTGGAVYGYT
TRBD2 many TRBV13 ASSSLAPGTSGRRRPNEQF
- - TRBV12-5 ASGLAQGDNSPLH
- - TRBV3-1 ASSQSPNIQY
TRBD1 many TRBV28 ASSSWDRELNTIY
TRBD1 - TRBV28 AIQPGQFNQPQH
- - TRBV28 ASSFPGPNTGELF
- few TRBV2 ASHLAQGPNEKLF
- - TRBV30 VWSVGVNTGELF
- many TRBV28 ASSSAGAGSQPQH
TRBD2 - TRBV6-2/TRBV6-3 AGSWRLAGTGELF
TRBD2 few TRBV20-1 SARGPGGPVGEQY
- many TRBV27 ASSLVPGARSYNEQF
TRBD2 - TRBV7-9 ASSRTSGNTQY
TRBD1 - TRBV12-3/TRBV12-4 AVKAGTGFKAF
- many TRBV5-1 ASSLETATGELF
- - TRBV28 ASSSPGSRIYNEQF
- few TRBV12-3/TRBV12-4 ASSLKLGASGANVLT
TRBD2 few TRBV13 ASSPGTSGRSGHEQY
- - TRBV7-8 ASSFTSGDQPQH
- many TRBV6-1 ASRTLGAGTEAF
- many TRBV11-3 ASSPGRGPYNEQF
TRBD2 - TRBV2 ASSVLAAGELF
- once TRBV20-1 SASSDRTYEQY
- many TRBV6-1 ASSDPAGLSYEQY
TRBD2 few TRBV6-2/TRBV6-3 ASSPLAEETQY
TRBD2 - TRBV12-3/TRBV12-4 ASRRTSGNADTQY
- - TRBV29-1 SVAGGEINEQF
TRBD1 - TRBV28 ASSFPAGTGWTLVEGYNEQF
TRBD2 many TRBV6-2/TRBV6-3 ASIRTSGSYEQY